Listed here are 5 T cell receptor beta chains from one sample, sequenced in a study of T cell repertoires in cytomegalovirus infection. TCRdb fed the reads into MiXCR, producing one record per CDR3 protein. This sample yields about 400,000 distinct CDR3 sequences, of which roughly 20% are seen a single time; 7.5% to 9% belongs to the top ten. The sequenced sample was PBMCs. Source of these receptors: a human donor in good health (CMV status not recorded). Some clones in this sample may be carry-over from other donors' samples.

The CDR3, as DNA: TGTGCCAGCAGTCCTTACAGGGGTGGCAATCAGCCCCAGCATTTT. This encodes CASSPYRGGNQPQHF. V and J are TRBV7-2 and TRBJ1-5, with 7 bases identical to TRBD1. The CDR3 has 15 residues. V lost 6 bases, J lost 2 bases, and 7 bases stayed unmatched. Germline V gene sequence: CDR1 SGHTA, CDR2 FQGNSA.

CDR3 loop: CAWNPVGTGSDGYTF. The CDR3 DNA reads TGTGCCTGGAACCCGGTCGGGACAGGGTCGGATGGCTACACCTTC. The V and J genes are TRBV30 and TRBJ1-2, with 9 bases identical to TRBD1. V was pared by 4 bases and J by 6 bases, with 12 bases of the junction left unmatched. CDR1 is GTSNPN, CDR2 SVGIG, per germline (reference sequence). The CDR3 is made up of 15 amino acids.

The rearrangement uses TRBV2 and TRBJ1-5; TRBD1 matches at 9 bases. Germline V CDR1 and CDR2: SNHLY, FYNNEI. The CDR3 runs to 14 residues. J was trimmed by 7 bases and V by 6 bases; bases with no gene match: 7. The CDR3 coding sequence is TGTGCCAGCAGCGCGACAGGGGGTCAGCAGCCCCAGCATTTT. As protein: CASSATGGQQPQHF.

This clonotype has ten or more counts. V usage is TRBV27 and J usage is TRBJ2-7; 7 nucleotides align to TRBD2. Germline loops: CDR1 MNHEY, CDR2 SMNVEV (reference sequence). This CDR3 is 16 amino acids long. With V trimmed by 0 bases and J by 2 bases, 7 bases remained unmatched. The CDR3, as DNA: TGTGCCAGCAGTTTATCTGGGCTAGCGGCTACCTACGAGCAGTACTTC. Amino acid sequence: CASSLSGLAATYEQYF.

This clonotype was counted only a few times. The V call is TRBV4-1, the J call TRBJ1-5; 7 bases line up with TRBD1. CDR3 size: 14 residues. V lost 4 bases to trimming and J lost 5 bases; unmatched junction nucleotides: 5. From germline, CDR1 is MGHRA and CDR2 YSYEKL. CDR3 sequence: CASSLATGYQPQHF. DNA of the CDR3: TGCGCCAGCAGCCTAGCGACAGGGTATCAGCCCCAGCATTTT.